This T cell receptor beta chain comes out of a study of blood T cells in healthy people across ages. No fewer than 7 million PBMCs went into each sample. The V end lost 1 base, the J end lost 4 bases, and 10 bases lay between the germline ends. CDR1 is SQVTM, CDR2 ANQGSEA, per germline. The CDR3 length is 14 residues. A second 7 to 11 cycle PCR used barcoded and J-beta primers. Every molecule of cDNA carried a tag from a template-switch adaptor with 12 random nucleotides. TCRdb passed the 5' RACE reads through MiXCR, listing each CDR3 protein once. The data show hundreds of thousands of distinct CDR3 sequences, about a fifth seen once.

The rearrangement joins TRBV29-1 to TRBJ2-2; no reliable D call. This sequence originates from a man between 65 and 85 years old in good health. Sequencing used blood. DNA for the CDR3: TGCAGCGTTGAAGTACAGAGACCCACCGGGGAGCTGTTTTTT. It codes for CSVEVQRPTGELFF.